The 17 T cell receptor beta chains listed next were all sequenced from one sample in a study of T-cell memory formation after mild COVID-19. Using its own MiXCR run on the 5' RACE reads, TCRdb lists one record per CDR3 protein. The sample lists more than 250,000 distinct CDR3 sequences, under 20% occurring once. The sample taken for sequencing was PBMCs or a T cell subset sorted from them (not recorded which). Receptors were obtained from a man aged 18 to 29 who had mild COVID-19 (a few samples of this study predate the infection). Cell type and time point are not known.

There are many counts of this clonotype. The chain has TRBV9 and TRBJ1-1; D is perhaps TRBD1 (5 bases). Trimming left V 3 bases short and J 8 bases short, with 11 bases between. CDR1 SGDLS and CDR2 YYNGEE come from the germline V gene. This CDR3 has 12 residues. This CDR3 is CASSGLGREAFF. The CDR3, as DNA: TGTGCCAGCAGCGGCCTGGGACGGGAAGCTTTCTTT.

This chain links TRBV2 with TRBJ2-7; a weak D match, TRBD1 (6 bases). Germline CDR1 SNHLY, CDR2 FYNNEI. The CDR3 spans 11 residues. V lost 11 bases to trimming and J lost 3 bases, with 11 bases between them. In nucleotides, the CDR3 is TGTGCCGGGGGACATTACTACGAGCAGTACGTC. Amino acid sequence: CAGGHYYEQYV.

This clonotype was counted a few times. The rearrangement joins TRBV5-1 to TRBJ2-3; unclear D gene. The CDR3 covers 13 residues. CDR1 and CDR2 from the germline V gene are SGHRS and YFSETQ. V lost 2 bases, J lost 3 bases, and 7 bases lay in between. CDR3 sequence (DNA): TGCGCCAGCAGCTTATTAGAGACAGATACGCAGTATTTT. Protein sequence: CASSLLETDTQYF. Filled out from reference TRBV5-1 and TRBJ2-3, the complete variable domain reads KAGVTQTPRYLIKTRGQQVTLSCSPISGHRSVSWYQQTPGQGLQFLFEYFSETQRNKGNFPGRFSGRQFSNSRSEMNVSTLELGDSALYLCASSLLETDTQYFGPGTRLTVL.

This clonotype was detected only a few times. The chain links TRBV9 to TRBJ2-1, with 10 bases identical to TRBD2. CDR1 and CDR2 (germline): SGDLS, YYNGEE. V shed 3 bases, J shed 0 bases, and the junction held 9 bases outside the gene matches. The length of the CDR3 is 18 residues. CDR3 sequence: CASSDPEERGGSYNEQFF. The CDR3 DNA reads TGTGCCAGCAGCGACCCTGAAGAGCGGGGGGGCTCCTACAATGAGCAGTTCTTC. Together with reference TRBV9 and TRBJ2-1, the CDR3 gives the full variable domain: DSGVTQTPKHLITATGQRVTLRCSPRSGDLSVYWYQQSLDQGLQFLIQYYNGEERAKGNILERFSAQQFPDLHSELNLSSLELGDSALYFCASSDPEERGGSYNEQFFGPGTRLTVL.

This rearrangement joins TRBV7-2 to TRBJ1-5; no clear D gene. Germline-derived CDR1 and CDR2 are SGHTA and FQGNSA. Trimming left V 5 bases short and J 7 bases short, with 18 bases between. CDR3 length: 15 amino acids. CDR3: CASSPAGRSGQPQHF. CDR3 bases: TGTGCCAGCAGCCCAGCGGGCCGGTCTGGGCAGCCCCAGCATTTT.

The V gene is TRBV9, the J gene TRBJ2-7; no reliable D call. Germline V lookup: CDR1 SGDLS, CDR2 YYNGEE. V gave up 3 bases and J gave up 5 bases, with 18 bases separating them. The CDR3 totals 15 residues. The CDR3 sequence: CASSADHRRLDEQYF. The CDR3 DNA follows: TGTGCCAGCAGCGCAGACCACAGAAGACTGGACGAGCAGTACTTC.

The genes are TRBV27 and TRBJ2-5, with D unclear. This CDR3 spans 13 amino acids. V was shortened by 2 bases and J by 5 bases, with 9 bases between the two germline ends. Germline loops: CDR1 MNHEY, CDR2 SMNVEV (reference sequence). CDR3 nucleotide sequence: TGTGCCAGCAGTTTACGAGAACGGGAGACCCAGTACTTC. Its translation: CASSLRERETQYF.

The CDR3 bases are TGCAGCGTTGTAGGGGCTGCGGGGCCGAATACGCAGTATTTT. Protein: CSVVGAAGPNTQYF. The chain carries TRBV29-1 and TRBJ2-3; D perhaps matches TRBD2 (6 bases). Trimming took 4 bases from V and 7 from J, leaving 18 bases between them. The CDR3 loop spans 14 amino acids. Germline-derived CDR1 and CDR2 are SQVTM and ANQGSEA.

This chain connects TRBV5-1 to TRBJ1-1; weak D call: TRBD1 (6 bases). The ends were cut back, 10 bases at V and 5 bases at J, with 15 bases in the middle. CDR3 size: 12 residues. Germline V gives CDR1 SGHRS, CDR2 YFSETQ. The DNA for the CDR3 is TGCGCCTCGGGCCTAGGGGGGACTGAAGCTTTCTTT. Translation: CASGLGGTEAFF.

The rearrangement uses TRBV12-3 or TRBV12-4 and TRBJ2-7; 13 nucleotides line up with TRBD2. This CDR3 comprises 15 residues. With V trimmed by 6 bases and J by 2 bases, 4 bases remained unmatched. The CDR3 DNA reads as TGTGCCAGCAGAGAAGGGACTAGCGGGGCCTACGAGCAGTACTTC. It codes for CASREGTSGAYEQYF.

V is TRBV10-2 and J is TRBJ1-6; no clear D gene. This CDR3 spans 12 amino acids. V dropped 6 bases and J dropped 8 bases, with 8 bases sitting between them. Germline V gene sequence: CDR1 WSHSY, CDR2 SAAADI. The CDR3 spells CASRRVDSPLHF. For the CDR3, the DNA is TGCGCCAGCAGGAGGGTGGATTCACCCCTCCACTTT.

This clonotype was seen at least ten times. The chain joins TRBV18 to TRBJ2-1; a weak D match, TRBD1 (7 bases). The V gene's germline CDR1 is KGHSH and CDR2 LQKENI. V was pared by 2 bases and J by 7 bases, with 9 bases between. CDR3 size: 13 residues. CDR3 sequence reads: CASSPSGGNEQFF. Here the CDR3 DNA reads TGTGCCAGCTCACCATCAGGGGGGAATGAGCAGTTCTTC.

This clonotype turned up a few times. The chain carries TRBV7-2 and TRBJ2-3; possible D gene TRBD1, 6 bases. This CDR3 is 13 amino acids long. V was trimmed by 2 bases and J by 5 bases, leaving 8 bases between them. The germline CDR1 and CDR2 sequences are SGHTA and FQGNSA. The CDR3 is CASSLRGRDTQYF. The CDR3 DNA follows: TGTGCCAGCAGCTTAAGGGGGAGAGATACGCAGTATTTT.

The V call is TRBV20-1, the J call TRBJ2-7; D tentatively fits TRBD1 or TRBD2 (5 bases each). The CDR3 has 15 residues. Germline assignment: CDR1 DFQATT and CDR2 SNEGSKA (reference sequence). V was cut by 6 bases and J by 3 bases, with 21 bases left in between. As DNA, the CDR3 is TGCAGTGCGGGGGACGGTGACGGGGTGGACTACGAGCAGTACGTC. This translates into CSAGDGDGVDYEQYV.

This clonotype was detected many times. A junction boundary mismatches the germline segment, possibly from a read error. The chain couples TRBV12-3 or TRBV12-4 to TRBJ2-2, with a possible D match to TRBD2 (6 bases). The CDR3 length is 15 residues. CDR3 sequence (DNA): TGTGCCAGCAGATTAGCGGAGCGGAACACCGGGGAGCTGTTTTTT. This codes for CASRLAERNTGELFF.

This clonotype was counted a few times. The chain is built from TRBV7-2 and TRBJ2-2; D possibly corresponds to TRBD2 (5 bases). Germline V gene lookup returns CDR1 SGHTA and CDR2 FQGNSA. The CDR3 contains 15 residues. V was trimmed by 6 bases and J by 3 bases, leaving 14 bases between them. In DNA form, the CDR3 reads TGTGCCAGCAGAAATAGATTGAGGGACACCGGGGAGCTGTTTTTT. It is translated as CASRNRLRDTGELFF.

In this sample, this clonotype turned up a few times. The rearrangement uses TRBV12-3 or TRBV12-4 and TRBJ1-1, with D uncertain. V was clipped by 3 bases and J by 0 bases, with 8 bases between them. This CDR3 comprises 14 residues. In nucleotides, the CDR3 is TGTGCCAGCAGTTTTCGGGTCCTGAACACTGAAGCTTTCTTT. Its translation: CASSFRVLNTEAFF.